Sequencing of this TCR beta chain was carried out in a study of control samples from healthy donors and cancer patients. The CDR3 extends over 19 amino acids. The germline V gene has CDR1 GTSNPN and CDR2 SVGIG (reference sequence). The ends were cut back, 2 bases at V and 1 base at J, with 25 bases in the middle. Only in-frame clones appear in the TCRdb table, and some are missing; sequencing was by immunoSEQ multiplex PCR. The sample lists about 110,000 clones; around 88% were seen once. The gene calls are TRBV30 and TRBJ2-3; perhaps TRBD2 as D (7 bases). This TCR came from a woman aged 50 to 60 in good health. The sequencing input was blood. For the CDR3, the DNA is TGTGCCTGGAGTCCCACCCCTCTTTTGGCGGGGGCTCGCACAGATACGCAGTATTTT. Protein product: CAWSPTPLLAGARTDTQYF.